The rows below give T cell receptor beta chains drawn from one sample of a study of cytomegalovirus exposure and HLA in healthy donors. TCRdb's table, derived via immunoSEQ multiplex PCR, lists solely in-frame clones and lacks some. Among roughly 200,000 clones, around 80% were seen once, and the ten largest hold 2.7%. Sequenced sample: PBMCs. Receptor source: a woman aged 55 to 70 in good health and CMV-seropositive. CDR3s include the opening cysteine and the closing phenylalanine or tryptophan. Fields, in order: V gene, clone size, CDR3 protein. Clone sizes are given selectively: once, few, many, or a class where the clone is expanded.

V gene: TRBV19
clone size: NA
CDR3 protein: CASSPWTGEAFF

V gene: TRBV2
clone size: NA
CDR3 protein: CASSGQGRAEAFF

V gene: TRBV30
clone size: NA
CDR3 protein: CACTQGGYGYTF

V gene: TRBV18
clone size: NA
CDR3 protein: CASSPMGQGSGNTIYF

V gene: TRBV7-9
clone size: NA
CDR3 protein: CASSLERGGNQPQHF

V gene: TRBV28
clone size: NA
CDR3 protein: CASSPGGTGVVGNEQFF

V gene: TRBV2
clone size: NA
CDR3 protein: CANTERPGGYEQYF

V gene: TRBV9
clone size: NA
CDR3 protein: CASSPSLAGGPTDTQYF

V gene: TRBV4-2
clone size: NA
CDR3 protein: CASSQAQRTAGNEQFF

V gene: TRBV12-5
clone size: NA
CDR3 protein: CASGGRVSNEQFF

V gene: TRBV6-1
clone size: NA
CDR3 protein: CASRRQNTEAFF

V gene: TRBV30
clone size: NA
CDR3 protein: CASRTGVNTGELFF

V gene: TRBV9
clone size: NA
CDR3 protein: CASSVGSHTDTQYF

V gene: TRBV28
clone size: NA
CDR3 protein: CASSLPGNTIYF

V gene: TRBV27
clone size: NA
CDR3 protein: CASSQSTGSTEAFF

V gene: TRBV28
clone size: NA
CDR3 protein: CASSSQDYGYTF

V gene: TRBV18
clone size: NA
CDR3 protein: CASSPRGASGNTIYF

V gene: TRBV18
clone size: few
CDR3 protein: CASSYLGDRDDGYTF

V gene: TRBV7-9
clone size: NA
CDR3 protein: CASSSRQGLSSGNTIYF

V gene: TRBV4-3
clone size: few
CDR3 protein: CASRGGGDWNTGELFF

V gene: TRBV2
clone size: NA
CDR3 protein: CASSVLGTTTDTQYF

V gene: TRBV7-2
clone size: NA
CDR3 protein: CATARASGAKNIQYF

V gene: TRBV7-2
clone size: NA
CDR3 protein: CASRPPGLAGVGEQFF

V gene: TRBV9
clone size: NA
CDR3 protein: CASSVAPQGPNEKPFF

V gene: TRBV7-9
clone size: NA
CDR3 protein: CASSFWTSGGDTQYF

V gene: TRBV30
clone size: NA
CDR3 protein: CAWSATGGTEAFF

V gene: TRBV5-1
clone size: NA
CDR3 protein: CASSTPRGRLKSGLNEQFF

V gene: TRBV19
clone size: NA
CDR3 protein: CASSIQGRNTEAFF

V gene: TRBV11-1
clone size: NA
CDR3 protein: CASSFQENTEAFF

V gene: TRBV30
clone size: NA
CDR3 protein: CAWSVPAGREQYF

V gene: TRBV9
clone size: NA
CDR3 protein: CASSVAPGTSEAFF

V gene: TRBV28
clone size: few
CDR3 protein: CASSLLTGTGGEAQYF

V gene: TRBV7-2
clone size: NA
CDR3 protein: CASSLRDTSGGLNTQYF

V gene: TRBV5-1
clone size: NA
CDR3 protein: CASSQEIAADHGYTF

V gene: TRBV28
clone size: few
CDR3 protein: CASSSPGTSSSYEQYF

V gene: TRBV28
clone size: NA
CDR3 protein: CASSLSQGSFYGYTF

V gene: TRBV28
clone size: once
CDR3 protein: CASSFSQETQYF

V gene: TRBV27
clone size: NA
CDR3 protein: CASSGAFLNSPLHF

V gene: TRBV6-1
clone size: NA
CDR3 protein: CASSGEGLARTDTQYF

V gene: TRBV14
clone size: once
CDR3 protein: CASSKGTSTETQYF

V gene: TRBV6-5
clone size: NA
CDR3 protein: CASSYSSASGSYEQYF

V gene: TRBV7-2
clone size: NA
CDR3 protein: CASSLMPLRTGQNSPLHF

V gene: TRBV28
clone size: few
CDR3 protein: CASTPRGLGADTQYF

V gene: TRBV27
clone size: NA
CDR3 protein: CASSSASQGAQGSPLHF

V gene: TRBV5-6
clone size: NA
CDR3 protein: CASSLGDSYGYTF

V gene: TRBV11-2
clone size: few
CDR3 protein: CASSLEIHSSGNTIYF

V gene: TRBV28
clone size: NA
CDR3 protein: CASTGSETVNF

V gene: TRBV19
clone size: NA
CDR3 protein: CASSIPRGSGGDTDTQYF

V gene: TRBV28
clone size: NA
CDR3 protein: CASILGVHGNTIYF

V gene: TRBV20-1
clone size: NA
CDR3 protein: CSAKLQPQHF

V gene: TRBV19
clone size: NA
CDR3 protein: CASSVLNQPQHF

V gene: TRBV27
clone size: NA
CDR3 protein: CASRPTGAYEQYF

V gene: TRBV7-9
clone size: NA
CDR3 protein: CASSLGGRKSGELFF